These 8 T cell receptor beta chains were sequenced from one sample in a study of T cells in Graves' hyperthyroidism and ophthalmopathy. The investigators amplified TCR beta CDR3 regions from RNA transcripts. First-round RT-PCR with HTBI primers amplified the TCR CDR3 region. TCRdb re-analysed the multiplex PCR reads in MiXCR, keeping a single row per CDR3 protein. The data contain about 280,000 distinct CDR3 sequences, less than 30% of them singletons. Sequencing input: blood. The receptors stem from a man aged 35 to 55 with Graves' hyperthyroidism that later progressed to Graves' ophthalmopathy.

V and J are TRBV6-5 and TRBJ1-1; no firm D call. Trimming removed 3 bases from V and 8 bases from J, with 10 bases in between. Germline V lookup: CDR1 MNHEY, CDR2 SVGAGI. CDR3 length: 12 residues. Here the CDR3 DNA reads TGTGCCAGCAGTTATCTGGACGGCGAAGCTTTCTTT. Protein product: CASSYLDGEAFF.

This chain joins TRBV12-3 or TRBV12-4 and TRBJ2-7, with D perhaps TRBD2 (6 bases). This CDR3 has 14 residues. V lost 5 bases to trimming and J lost 4 bases, with 15 bases between them. CDR3 bases: TGTGCCAGCAGTCAGGGAGCGGGTCAGTACGAGCAGTACTTC. Its translation: CASSQGAGQYEQYF.

There are many counts of this clonotype. The chain couples TRBV18 to TRBJ1-2; D call uncertain. V lost 6 bases, J lost 6 bases, and 8 bases lay in between. CDR1 KGHSH and CDR2 LQKENI come from the germline V gene. The CDR3 contains 11 residues. The CDR3 protein is CASSLDHGYTF. DNA of the CDR3: TGTGCCAGCTCCCTTGACCATGGCTACACCTTC.

The chain links TRBV27 to TRBJ2-7; D is perhaps TRBD1 or TRBD2 (6 bases each). The length of the CDR3 is 15 residues. Trimming removed 7 bases at V and 4 bases at J, with 20 bases between. Germline lookup yields CDR1 MNHEY and CDR2 SMNVEV (reference sequence). CDR3 sequence (DNA): TGTGCCAGCACCGGGTCCCCTCGGGGGCGGTACGAGCAGTACTTC. It specifies CASTGSPRGRYEQYF.

Ten or more counts support this clonotype. The V call is TRBV6-1, the J call TRBJ1-2; D is uncertain. This CDR3 comprises 14 residues. Germline V gene data show CDR1 as MNHNS and CDR2 as SASEGT. The V and J ends lost 6 bases and 2 bases respectively, with 13 bases between them. The CDR3 nucleotides are TGTGCCAGCAGCATTCGACGGATGAACTATGGCTACACCTTC. It yields the protein CASSIRRMNYGYTF.

The CDR3 coding sequence is TGCAGTGCTGGACAGCGGGCATACACTGAAGCTTTCTTT. It specifies CSAGQRAYTEAFF. This chain joins TRBV20-1 and TRBJ1-1; possible D gene TRBD1, 6 bases. V lost 5 bases to trimming and J lost 3 bases, with 13 bases between them. The CDR3 is 13 residues long. The germline V gene has CDR1 DFQATT and CDR2 SNEGSKA (reference sequence).

This clonotype was detected many times. This rearrangement joins TRBV14 to TRBJ2-7; 8 bases match TRBD1. The CDR3 consists of 16 residues. Germline V lookup: CDR1 SGHDN, CDR2 FVKESK. V shed 2 bases, J shed 2 bases, and the junction held 8 bases outside the gene matches. The CDR3 coding sequence is TGTGCCAGCAGCCAAAACCCCGGACAGGGAGCCTACGAGCAGTACTTC. It encodes CASSQNPGQGAYEQYF.

This clonotype was seen many times. The genes are TRBV2 and TRBJ2-5; D remains ambiguous. Trimming shortened V by 1 base and J by 4 bases, and 4 bases separated the two germline ends. Germline loops: CDR1 SNHLY, CDR2 FYNNEI. The CDR3 consists of 12 residues. The CDR3 sequence: CASSEGGETQYF. CDR3 DNA: TGTGCCAGCAGTGAAGGAGGAGAGACCCAGTACTTC.